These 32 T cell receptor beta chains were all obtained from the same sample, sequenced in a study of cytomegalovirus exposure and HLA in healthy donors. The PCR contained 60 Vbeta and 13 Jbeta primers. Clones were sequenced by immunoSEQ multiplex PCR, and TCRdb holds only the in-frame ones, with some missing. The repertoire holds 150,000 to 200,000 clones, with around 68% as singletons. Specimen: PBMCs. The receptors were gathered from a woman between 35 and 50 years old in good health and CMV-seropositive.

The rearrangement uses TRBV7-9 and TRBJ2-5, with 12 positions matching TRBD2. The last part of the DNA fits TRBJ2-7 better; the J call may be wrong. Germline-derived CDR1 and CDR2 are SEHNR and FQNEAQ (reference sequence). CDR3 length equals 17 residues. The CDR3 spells CASSLAARLAGVGEQYF. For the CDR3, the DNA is TGTGCCAGCAGCTTAGCGGCCAGACTAGCGGGAGTAGGCGAGCAGTACTTC.

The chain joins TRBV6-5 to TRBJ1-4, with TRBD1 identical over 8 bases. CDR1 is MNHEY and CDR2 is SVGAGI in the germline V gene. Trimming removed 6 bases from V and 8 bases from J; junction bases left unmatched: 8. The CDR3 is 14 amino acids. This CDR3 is CASRYRDRSEKLFF. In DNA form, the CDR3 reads TGTGCCAGCAGATACCGGGACAGGAGCGAAAAACTGTTTTTT.

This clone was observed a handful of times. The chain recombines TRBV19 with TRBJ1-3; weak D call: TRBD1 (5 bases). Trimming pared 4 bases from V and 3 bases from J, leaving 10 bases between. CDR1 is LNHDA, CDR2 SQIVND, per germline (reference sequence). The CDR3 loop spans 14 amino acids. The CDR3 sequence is CASSTGTFGNTIYF. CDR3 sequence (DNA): TGTGCCAGTAGTACCGGGACTTTTGGAAACACCATATATTTT.

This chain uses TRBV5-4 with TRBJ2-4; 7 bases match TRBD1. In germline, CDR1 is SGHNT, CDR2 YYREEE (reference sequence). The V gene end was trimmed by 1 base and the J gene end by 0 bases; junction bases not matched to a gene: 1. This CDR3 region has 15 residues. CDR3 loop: CASSLTGEAKNIQYF. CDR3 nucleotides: TGTGCCAGCAGCTTGACAGGGGAAGCCAAAAACATTCAGTACTTC.

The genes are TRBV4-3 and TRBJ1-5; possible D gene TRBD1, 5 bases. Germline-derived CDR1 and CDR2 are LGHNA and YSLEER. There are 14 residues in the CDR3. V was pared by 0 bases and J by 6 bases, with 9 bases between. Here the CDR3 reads CASSQDRVGQPQHF. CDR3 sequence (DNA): TGCGCCAGCAGCCAAGACAGGGTTGGTCAGCCCCAGCATTTT.

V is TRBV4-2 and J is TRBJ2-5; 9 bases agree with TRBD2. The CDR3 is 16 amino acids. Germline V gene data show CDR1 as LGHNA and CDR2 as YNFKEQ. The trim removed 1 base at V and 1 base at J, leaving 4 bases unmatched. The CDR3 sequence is CASSQGSGGTQETQYF. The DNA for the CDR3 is TGTGCCAGCAGCCAAGGTAGCGGGGGCACCCAAGAGACCCAGTACTTC.

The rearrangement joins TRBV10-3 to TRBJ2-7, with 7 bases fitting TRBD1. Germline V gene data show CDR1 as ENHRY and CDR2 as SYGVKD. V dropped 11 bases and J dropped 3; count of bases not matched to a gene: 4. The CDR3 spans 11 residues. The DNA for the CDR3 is TGTGCCGTGGGACAGCACTACGAGCAGTACTTC. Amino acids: CAVGQHYEQYF.

DNA of the CDR3: TGTGCCAGTAGCTTGGACAGGGGCGGCAATCAGCCCCAGCATTTT. Its translation: CASSLDRGGNQPQHF. This sequence joins TRBV19 and TRBJ1-5; 9 nucleotides line up with TRBD1. The germline V gene encodes CDR1 LNHDA and CDR2 SQIVND (reference sequence). The CDR3 runs 15 residues. The trim removed 6 bases at V and 2 bases at J, leaving 5 bases unmatched.

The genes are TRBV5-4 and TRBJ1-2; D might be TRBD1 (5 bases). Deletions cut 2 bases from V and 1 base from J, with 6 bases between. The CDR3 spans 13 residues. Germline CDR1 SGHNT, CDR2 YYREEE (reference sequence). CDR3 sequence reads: CASSFDSNYGYTF. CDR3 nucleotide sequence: TGTGCCAGCAGCTTCGACAGTAACTATGGCTACACCTTC.

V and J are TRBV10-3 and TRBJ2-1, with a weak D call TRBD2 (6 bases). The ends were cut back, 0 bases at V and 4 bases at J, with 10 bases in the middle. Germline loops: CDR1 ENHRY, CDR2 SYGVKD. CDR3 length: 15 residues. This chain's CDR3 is CAISESREWYNEQFF. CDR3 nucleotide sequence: TGTGCCATCAGTGAGTCTCGGGAGTGGTACAATGAGCAGTTCTTC.

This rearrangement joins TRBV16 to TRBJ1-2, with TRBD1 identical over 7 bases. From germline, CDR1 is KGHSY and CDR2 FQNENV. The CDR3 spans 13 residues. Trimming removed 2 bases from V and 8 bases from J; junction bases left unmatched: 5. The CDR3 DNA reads TGTGCCAGCAGCCAAGGCCAGGGGGAAGGCTACACCTTC. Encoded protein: CASSQGQGEGYTF.

The CDR3 spells CASSFETGYGYTF. CDR3 nucleotides: TGTGCCAGCAGCTTCGAGACAGGATATGGCTACACCTTC. The rearrangement links TRBV5-6 to TRBJ1-2, with D perhaps matching TRBD1 (6 bases). The germline gives CDR1 SGHDT, CDR2 YYEEEE. Trimming left V 2 bases short and J 5 bases short, with 10 bases between. The CDR3 is made up of 13 amino acids.

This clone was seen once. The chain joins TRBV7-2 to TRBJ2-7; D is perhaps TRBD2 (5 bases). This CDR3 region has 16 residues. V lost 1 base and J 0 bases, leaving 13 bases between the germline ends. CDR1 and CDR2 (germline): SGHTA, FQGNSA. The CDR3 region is CASSLGPLVSSYEQYF. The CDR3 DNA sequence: TGTGCCAGCAGCTTAGGACCACTAGTCAGCTCCTACGAGCAGTACTTC.

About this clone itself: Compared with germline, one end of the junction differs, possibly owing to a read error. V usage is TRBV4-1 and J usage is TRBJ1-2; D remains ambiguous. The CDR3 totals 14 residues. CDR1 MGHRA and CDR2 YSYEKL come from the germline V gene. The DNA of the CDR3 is TGCGCCAGCAGCCCTCGGGAGGATAACTATGGCTACCCCTTC. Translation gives CASSPREDNYGYPF.

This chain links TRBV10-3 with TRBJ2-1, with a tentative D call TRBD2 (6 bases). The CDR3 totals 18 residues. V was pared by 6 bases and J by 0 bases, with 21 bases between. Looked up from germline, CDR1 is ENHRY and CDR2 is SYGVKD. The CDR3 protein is CAISAMQLAPNSYNEQFF. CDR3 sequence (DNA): TGTGCCATCAGCGCGATGCAACTAGCACCGAACTCCTACAATGAGCAGTTCTTC.

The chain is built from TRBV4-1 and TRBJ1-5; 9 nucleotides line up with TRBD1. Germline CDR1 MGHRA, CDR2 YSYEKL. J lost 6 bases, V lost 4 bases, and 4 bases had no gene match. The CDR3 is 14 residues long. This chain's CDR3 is CASSPTGGGQPQHF. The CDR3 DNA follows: TGCGCCAGCAGCCCGACAGGGGGGGGTCAGCCCCAGCATTTT.

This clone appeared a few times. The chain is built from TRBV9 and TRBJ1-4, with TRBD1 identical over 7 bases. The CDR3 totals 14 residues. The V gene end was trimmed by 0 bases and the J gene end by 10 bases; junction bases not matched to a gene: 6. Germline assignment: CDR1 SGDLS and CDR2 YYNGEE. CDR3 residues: CASSVATGKGKLFF. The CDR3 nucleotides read TGTGCCAGCAGCGTAGCGACAGGGAAGGGAAAACTGTTTTTT.

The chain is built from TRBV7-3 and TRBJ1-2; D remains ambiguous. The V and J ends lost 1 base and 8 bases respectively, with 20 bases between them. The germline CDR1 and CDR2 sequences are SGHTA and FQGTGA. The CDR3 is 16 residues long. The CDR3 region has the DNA TGTGCCAGCAGCTTAAAAGGAACCGCCGATGTGCGGGGCTACACCTTC. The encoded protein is CASSLKGTADVRGYTF.

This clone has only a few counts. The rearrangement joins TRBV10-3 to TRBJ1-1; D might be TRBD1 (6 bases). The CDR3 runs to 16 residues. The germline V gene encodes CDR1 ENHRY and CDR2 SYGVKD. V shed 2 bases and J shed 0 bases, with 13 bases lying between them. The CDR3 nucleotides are TGTGCCATCAGTGAGACCCCAGGACAGCTGAACACTGAAGCTTTCTTT. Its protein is CAISETPGQLNTEAFF.

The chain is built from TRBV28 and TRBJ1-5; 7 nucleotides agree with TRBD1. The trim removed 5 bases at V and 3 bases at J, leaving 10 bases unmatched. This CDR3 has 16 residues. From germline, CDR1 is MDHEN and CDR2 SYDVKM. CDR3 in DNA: TGTGCCAGCAGTGAACAGGGGAGACGGAACAATCAGCCCCAGCATTTT. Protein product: CASSEQGRRNNQPQHF. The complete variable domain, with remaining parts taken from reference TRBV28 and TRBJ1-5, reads DVKVTQSSRYLVKRTGEKVFLECVQDMDHENMFWYRQDPGLGLRLIYFSYDVKMKEKGDIPEGYSVSREKKERFSLILESASTNQTSMYLCASSEQGRRNNQPQHFGDGTRLSIL.

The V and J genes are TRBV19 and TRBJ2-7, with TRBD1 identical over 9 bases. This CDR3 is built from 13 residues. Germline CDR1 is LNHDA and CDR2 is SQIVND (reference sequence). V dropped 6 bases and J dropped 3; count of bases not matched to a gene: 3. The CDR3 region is CASRGQGGYEQYF. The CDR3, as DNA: TGTGCCAGTAGGGGACAGGGCGGCTACGAGCAGTACTTC.

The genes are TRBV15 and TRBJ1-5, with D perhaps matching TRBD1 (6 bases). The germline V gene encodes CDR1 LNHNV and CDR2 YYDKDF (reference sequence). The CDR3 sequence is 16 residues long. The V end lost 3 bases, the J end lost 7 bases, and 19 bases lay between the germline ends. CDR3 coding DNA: TGTGCCACCAGCAGTCTAACACAGGGAAGGGAACAGCCCCAGCATTTT. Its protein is CATSSLTQGREQPQHF. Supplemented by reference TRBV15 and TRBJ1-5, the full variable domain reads DAMVIQNPRYQVTQFGKPVTLSCSQTLNHNVMYWYQQKSSQAPKLLFHYYDKDFNNEADTPDNFQSRRPNTSFCFLDIRSPGLGDTAMYLCATSSLTQGREQPQHFGDGTRLSIL.

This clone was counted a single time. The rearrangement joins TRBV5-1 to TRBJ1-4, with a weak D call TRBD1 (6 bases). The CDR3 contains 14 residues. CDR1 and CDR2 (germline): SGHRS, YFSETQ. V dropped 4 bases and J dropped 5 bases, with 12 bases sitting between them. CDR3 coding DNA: TGCGCCAGCAGCACAGGGACACAAAATGAAAAACTGTTTTTT. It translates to CASSTGTQNEKLFF.

CDR3 sequence reads: CASSFTGPREGYTF. DNA of the CDR3: TGCGCCAGCAGCTTTACGGGCCCGCGGGAGGGCTACACCTTC. The chain couples TRBV5-1 to TRBJ1-2; no reliable D call. CDR1 is SGHRS, CDR2 YFSETQ, per germline. V dropped 2 bases and J dropped 8 bases, with 16 bases sitting between them. The CDR3 loop spans 14 amino acids.

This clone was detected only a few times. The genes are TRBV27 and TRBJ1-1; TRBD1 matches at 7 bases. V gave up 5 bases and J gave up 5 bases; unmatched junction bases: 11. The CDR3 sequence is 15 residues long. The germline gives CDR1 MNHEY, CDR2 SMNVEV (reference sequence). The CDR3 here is CASSPNRQGKTEAFF. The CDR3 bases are TGTGCCAGCAGTCCAAATAGACAGGGAAAGACTGAAGCTTTCTTT.

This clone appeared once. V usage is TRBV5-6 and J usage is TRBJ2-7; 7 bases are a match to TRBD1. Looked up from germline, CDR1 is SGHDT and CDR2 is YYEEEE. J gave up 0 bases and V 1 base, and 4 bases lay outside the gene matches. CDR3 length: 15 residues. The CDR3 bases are TGTGCCAGCAGCTTGCTAGGGACAGTCTCCTACGAGCAGTACTTC. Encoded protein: CASSLLGTVSYEQYF.

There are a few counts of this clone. The CDR3 reads CASSQGWTVAYEQYF. The CDR3 coding sequence is TGTGCCAGCTCCCAGGGGTGGACAGTGGCCTACGAGCAGTACTTC. The V call is TRBV7-6, the J call TRBJ2-7, with a tentative D call TRBD1 (6 bases). The germline gives CDR1 SGHVS, CDR2 FNYEAQ. The CDR3 loop spans 15 amino acids. Deletions cut 8 bases from V and 2 bases from J, with 19 bases between.

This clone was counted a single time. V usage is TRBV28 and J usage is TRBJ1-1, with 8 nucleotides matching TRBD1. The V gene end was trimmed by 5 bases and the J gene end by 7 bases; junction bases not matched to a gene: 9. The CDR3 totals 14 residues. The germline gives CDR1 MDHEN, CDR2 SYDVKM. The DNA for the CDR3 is TGTGCCAGCAGTGTTCAGGGGGCGAAAAGTGAAGCTTTCTTT. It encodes CASSVQGAKSEAFF.

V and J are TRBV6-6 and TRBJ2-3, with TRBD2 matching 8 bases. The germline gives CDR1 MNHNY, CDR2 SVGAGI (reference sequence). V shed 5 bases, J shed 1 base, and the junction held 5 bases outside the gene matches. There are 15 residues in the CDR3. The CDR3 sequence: CASSHPGGRTDTQYF. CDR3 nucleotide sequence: TGTGCCAGCAGTCACCCGGGGGGGCGCACAGATACGCAGTATTTT.

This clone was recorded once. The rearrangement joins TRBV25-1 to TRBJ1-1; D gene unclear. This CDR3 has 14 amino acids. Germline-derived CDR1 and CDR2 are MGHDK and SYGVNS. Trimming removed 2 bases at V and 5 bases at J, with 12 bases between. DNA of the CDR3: TGTGCCAGCAGTGAAGGCGGCAGAGAAACTGAAGCTTTCTTT. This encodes CASSEGGRETEAFF.

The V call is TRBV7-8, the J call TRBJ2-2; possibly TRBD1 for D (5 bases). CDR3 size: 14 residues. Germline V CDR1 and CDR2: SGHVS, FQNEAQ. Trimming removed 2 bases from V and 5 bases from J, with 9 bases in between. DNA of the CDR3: TGTGCCAGCAGCTTATTCGCAGGGACCGGGGAGCTGTTTTTT. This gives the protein CASSLFAGTGELFF.

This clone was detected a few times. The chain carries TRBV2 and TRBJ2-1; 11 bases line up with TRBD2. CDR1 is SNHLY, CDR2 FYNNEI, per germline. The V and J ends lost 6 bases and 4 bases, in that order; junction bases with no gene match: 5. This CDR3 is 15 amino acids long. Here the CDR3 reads CASRSTSGMYNEQFF. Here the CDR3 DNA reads TGTGCCAGCAGGTCGACTAGCGGGATGTACAATGAGCAGTTCTTC.